These T cell receptor beta chains were read from a single sample in a study of T-cell memory formation after mild COVID-19. MiXCR, run by TCRdb on the 5' RACE reads, gives a single entry per CDR3 protein. The repertoire holds about 400,000 distinct CDR3 sequences, with 24% as singletons. Sequenced sample: PBMCs or a T cell subset sorted from them (not recorded which). The receptors derive from an adult woman who had mild COVID-19 (a few samples of this study predate the infection). Cell type and time point are not known. Each CDR3 is given with its conserved first and last residue. The D gene is left open where the match is weak. Rows may omit the clone size; those that give it use once, few, many or a size class.

.	few	TRBJ2-1	TRBV29-1	CSVSNRSPSNEQFF	TGCAGCGTCTCCAACAGGTCTCCAAGCAATGAGCAGTTCTTC
.	few	TRBJ2-5	TRBV19	CASSLHGSPETQYF	TGTGCCAGTAGCCTCCACGGGAGTCCGGAGACCCAGTACTTC
.	few	TRBJ1-4	TRBV11-2	CASSLLISNEKLFF	TGTGCCAGCAGCTTACTGATTTCTAATGAAAAACTGTTTTTT
.	.	TRBJ1-4	TRBV29-1	CSVLEGEKLFF	TGCAGCGTCCTGGAAGGCGAAAAACTGTTTTTT
TRBD1	.	TRBJ2-1	TRBV4-2	CASSRALQGANEQFF	TGTGCCAGCAGCCGAGCCTTACAGGGGGCGAATGAGCAGTTCTTC
.	.	TRBJ2-7	TRBV6-2/TRBV6-3	CASKRGYEQYF	TGTGCCAGCAAGCGCGGTTACGAGCAGTACTTC
.	few	TRBJ2-7	TRBV15	CATSRVNAGEQYF	TGTGCCACCAGCAGAGTAAACGCTGGAGAGCAGTACTTC
.	many	TRBJ1-1	TRBV7-9	CASSLLMNTEAFF	TGTGCCAGCAGTCTACTCATGAACACTGAAGCTTTCTTT
.	once	TRBJ1-2	TRBV7-2	CASSFYAKGGYTF	TGTGCCAGCAGCTTTTACGCCAAGGGGGGCTACACCTTC
TRBD1	.	TRBJ2-7	TRBV7-6	CASSTGTGGDEQYF	TGTGCCAGCAGCACCGGGACAGGGGGGGACGAGCAGTACTTC
TRBD2	few	TRBJ2-3	TRBV7-6	CASSLALVAGPTSTDTQYF	TGTGCCAGCAGCTTAGCGCTGGTAGCGGGGCCTACTAGCACAGATACGCAGTATTTT
TRBD1	.	TRBJ2-1	TRBV24-1	CATRGQGWNEQFF	TGTGCCACCAGGGGACAGGGTTGGAATGAGCAGTTCTTC
.	.	TRBJ1-2	TRBV4-1	CASSQGLGNGYTF	TGCGCCAGCAGCCAAGGTTTGGGAAATGGCTACACCTTC